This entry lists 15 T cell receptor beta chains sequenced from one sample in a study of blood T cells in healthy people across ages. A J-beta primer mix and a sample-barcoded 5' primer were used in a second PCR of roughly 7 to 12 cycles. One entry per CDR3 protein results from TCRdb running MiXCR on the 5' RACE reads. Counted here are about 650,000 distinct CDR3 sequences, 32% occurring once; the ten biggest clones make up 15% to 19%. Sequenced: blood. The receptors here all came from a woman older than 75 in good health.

The DNA for the CDR3 is TGTGCCAGCAGGGAGGGGACCTCACCCCTCCACTTT. It is translated as CASREGTSPLHF. This chain uses TRBV6-2 or TRBV6-3 with TRBJ1-6; TRBD1 is a possible D gene (5 bases). Germline V gene lookup returns CDR1 MNHEY and CDR2 SVGEGT. The CDR3 contains 12 residues. V dropped 6 bases and J dropped 10 bases, with 10 bases sitting between them.

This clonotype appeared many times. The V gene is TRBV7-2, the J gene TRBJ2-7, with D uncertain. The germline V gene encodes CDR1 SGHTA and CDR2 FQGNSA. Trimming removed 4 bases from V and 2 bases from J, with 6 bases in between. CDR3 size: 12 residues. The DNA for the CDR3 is TGTGCCAGCAGCTCAACTACCTACGAGCAGTACTTC. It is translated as CASSSTTYEQYF.

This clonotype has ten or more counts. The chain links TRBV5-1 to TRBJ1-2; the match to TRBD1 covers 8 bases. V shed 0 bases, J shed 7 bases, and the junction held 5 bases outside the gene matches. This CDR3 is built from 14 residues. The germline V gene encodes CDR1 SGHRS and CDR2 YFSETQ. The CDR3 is CASSLEQGGGGYTF. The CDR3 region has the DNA TGCGCCAGCAGCTTGGAACAGGGGGGCGGTGGCTACACCTTC.

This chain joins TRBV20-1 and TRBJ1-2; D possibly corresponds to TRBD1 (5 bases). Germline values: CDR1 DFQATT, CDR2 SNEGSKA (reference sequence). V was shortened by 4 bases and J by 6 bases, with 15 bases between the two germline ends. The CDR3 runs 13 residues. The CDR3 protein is CSATGLLRHGYTF. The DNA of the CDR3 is TGCAGTGCTACGGGACTCCTAAGGCATGGCTACACCTTC.

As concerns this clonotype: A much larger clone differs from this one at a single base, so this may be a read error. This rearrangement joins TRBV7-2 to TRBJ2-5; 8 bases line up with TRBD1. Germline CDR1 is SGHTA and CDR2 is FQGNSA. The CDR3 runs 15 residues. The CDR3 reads CPSSHDRGGRVTQYF. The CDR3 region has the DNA TGTCCCAGCAGCCACGACAGGGGCGGTAGGGTGACCCAGTACTTC.

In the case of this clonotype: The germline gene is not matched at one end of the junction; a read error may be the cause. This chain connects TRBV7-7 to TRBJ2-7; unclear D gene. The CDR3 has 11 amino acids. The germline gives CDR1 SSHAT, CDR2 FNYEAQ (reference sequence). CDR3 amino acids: CANSPKYEQYF. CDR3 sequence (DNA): TGTGCCAACAGCCCAAAATACGAGCAGTACTTC.

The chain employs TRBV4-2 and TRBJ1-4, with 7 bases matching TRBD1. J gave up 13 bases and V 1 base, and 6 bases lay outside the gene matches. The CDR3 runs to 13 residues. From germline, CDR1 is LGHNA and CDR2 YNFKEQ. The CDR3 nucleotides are TGTGCCAGCAGCCAAGGAGGGACAGTAAGACTGTTTTTT. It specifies CASSQGGTVRLFF.

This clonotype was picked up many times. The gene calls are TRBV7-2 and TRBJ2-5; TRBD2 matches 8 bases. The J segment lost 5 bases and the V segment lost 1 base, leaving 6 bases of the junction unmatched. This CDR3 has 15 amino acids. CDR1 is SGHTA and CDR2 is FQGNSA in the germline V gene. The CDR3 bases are TGTGCCAGCAGCTTAGGCGGGGGGCTAATGGAGACCCAGTACTTC. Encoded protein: CASSLGGGLMETQYF.

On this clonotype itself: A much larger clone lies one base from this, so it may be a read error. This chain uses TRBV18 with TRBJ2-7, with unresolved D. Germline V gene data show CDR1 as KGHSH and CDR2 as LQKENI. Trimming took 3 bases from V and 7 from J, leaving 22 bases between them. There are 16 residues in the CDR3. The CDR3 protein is CASSPNSVSAYNEQYF. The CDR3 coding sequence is TGTGCCAGCTCACCGAACTCAGTTTCAGCCTACAATGAGCAGTACTTC.

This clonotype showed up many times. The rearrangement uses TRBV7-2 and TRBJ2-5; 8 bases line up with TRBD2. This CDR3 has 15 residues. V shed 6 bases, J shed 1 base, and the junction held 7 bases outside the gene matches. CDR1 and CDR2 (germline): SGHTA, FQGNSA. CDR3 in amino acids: CASRKRGRSQETQYF. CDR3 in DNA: TGTGCCAGCAGAAAGCGGGGGCGCTCCCAAGAGACCCAGTACTTC.

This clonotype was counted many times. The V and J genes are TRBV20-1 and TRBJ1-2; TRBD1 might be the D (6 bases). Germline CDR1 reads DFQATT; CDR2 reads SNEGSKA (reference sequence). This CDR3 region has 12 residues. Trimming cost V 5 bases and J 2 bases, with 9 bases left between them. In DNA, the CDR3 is TGCAGTGCTTTGAGGGGGAACTATGGCTACACCTTC. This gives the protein CSALRGNYGYTF.

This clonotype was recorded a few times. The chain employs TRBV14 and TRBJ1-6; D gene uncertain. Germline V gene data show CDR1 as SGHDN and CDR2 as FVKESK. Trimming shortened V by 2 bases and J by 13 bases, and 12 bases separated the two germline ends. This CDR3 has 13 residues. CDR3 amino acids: CASSQHNLGPLHF. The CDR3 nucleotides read TGTGCCAGCAGCCAACATAACCTCGGGCCCCTCCACTTT.

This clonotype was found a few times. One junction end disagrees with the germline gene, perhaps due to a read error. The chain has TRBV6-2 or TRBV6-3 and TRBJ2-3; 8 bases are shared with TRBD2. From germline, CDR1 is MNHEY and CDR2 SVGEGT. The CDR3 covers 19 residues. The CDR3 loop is CASGYTPTGGGTYTDTQYF. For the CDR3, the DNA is TGTGCCAGCGGTTACACGCCGACTGGCGGGGGGACCTACACAGATACGCAGTATTTT.

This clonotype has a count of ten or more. Written as DNA, the CDR3 is TGCGCCAGCAGACTCTCGGCAGGGGATAGCAATCAGCCCCAGCATTTT. It yields the protein CASRLSAGDSNQPQHF. This chain uses TRBV5-1 with TRBJ1-5, with D perhaps TRBD1 (6 bases). The CDR3 is 16 residues long. Germline loops: CDR1 SGHRS, CDR2 YFSETQ. The V end lost 5 bases, the J end lost 0 bases, and 15 bases lay between the germline ends.

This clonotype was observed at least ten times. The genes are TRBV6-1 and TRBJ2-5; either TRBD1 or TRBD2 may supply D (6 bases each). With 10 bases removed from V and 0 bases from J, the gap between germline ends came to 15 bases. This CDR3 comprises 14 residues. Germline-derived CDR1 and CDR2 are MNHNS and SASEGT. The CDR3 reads CATSRGPNQETQYF. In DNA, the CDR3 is TGTGCCACAAGCCGGGGGCCAAACCAAGAGACCCAGTACTTC.